These 2 T cell receptor beta chains were all obtained from the same sample, sequenced in a study of naive and memory T cell subsets. These TCRs' antigens remain unknown. Two oligonucleotides, mixed equimolar, formed the beta constant-region primer covering TRBC1 and TRBC2. Ligated cDNA was amplified by four rounds of PCR with nested alpha and beta constant-region primers and SP2. Via MiXCR, TCRdb re-called the UMI-ligation and nested PCR reads, giving one row per CDR3 protein. Here the sample spans roughly 99,000 distinct CDR3 sequences, 10% to 12% being singletons. Overall study results and limits: Possibly reflecting memory cells re-expressing CD45RA, a few larger clonotypes occurred in naive repertoires, especially CD8.

Sample: naive CD4+ T cells from blood. The receptors originated from a human donor in good health.

This clonotype was picked up a small number of times. The J gene is TRBJ1-3, the V gene TRBV7-2; possible D gene TRBD1, 5 bases. The CDR3 length is 16 residues. Germline-derived CDR1 and CDR2 are SGHTA and FQGNSA. Trimming pared 1 base from V and 3 bases from J, leaving 13 bases between. The CDR3 protein is CASSLGMGLVGNTIYF. The DNA for the CDR3 is TGTGCCAGCAGCTTAGGAATGGGGCTGGTTGGAAACACCATATATTTT.

This rearrangement joins TRBV6-6 to TRBJ2-6; 8 bases match TRBD1. Per germline, CDR1 MNHNY and CDR2 SVGAGI (reference sequence). V was clipped by 5 bases and J by 1 base; unmatched bases: 10. The length of the CDR3 is 18 residues. The CDR3 is CASSDLGQGRSGANVLTF. The CDR3 nucleotides are TGTGCCAGCAGTGACCTAGGACAGGGCCGATCTGGGGCCAACGTCCTGACTTTC.